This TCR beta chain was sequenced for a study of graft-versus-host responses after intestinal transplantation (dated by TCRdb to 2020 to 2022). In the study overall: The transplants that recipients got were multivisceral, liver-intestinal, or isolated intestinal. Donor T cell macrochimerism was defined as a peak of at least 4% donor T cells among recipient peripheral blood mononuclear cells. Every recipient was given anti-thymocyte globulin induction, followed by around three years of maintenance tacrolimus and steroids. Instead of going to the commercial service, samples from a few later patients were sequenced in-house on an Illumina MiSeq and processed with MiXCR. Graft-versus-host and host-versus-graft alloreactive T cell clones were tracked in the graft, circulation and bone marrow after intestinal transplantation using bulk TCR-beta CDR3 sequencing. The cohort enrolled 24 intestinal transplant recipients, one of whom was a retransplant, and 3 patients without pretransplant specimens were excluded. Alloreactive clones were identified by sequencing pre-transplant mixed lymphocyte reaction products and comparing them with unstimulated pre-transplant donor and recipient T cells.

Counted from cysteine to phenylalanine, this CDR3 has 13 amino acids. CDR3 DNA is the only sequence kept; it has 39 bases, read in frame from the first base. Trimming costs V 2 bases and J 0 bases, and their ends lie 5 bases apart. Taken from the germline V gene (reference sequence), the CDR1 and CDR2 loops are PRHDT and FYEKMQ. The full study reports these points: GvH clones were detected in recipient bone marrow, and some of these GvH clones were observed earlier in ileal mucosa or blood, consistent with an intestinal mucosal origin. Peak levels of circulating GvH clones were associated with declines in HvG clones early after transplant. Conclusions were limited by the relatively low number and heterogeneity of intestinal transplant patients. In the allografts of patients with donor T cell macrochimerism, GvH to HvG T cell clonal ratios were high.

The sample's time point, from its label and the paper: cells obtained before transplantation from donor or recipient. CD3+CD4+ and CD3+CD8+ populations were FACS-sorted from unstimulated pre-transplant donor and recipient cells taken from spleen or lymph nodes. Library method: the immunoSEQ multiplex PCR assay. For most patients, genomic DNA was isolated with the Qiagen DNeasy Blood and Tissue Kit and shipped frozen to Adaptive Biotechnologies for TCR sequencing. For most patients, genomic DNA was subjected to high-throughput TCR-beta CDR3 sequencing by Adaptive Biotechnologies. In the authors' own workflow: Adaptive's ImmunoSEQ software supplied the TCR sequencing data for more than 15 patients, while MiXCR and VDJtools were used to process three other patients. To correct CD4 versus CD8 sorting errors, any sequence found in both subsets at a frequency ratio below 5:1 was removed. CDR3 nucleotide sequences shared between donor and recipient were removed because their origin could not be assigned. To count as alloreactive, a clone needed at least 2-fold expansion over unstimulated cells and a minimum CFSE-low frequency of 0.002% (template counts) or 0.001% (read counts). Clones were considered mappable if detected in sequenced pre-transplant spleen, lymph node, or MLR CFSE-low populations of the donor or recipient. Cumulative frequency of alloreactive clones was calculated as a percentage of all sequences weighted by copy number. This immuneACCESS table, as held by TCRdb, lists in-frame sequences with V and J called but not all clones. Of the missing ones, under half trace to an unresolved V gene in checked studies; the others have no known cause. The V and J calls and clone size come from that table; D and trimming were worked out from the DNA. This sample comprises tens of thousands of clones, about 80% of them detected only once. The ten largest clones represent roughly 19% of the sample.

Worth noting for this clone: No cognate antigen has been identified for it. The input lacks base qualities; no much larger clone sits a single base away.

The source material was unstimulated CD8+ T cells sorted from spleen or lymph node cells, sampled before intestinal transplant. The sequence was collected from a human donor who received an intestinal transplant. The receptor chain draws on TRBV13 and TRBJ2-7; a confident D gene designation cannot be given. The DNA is TGTGCCAGCAGCTTAACAACCTCCTACGAGCAGTACTTC. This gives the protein CASSLTTSYEQYF.